Here is one TCR beta chain with its context. Antigen: not known. Data came from immunoSEQ multiplex PCR; TCRdb stores just in-frame clones and leaves some out. The repertoire holds 80,000 to 100,000 clones, with approximately 91% as singletons. The V gene's germline CDR1 is MNHEY and CDR2 SMNVEV (reference sequence). The CDR3 spans 15 residues. Trimming pared 6 bases from V and 2 bases from J, leaving 14 bases between. This specimen belongs to a study of OX40 agonist ivuxolimab in advanced cancers. At the level of the study: Two cutaneous melanoma patients and one hepatocellular carcinoma patient, three in all, had partial responses.

General study points: Clonal expansion among partial responders at 0.1-3.0 mg/kg ranked near the lowest. Circulating CD4+ and CD8+ T cells showed clonal expansion by week 6 at 0.1 to 3.0 mg/kg.

The chain recombines TRBV27 with TRBJ1-5; D is possibly TRBD1 (6 bases). This clonotype was sampled from an adult with an advanced solid tumor such as melanoma, head and neck, liver or kidney cancer. The sequencing used CD4+ or CD8+ T cells sorted from blood, collected in a trial of the OX40 agonist ivuxolimab. CDR3 region: CASRPKGDGNQPQHF. The CDR3 bases are TGTGCCAGCAGGCCCAAGGGGGATGGCAATCAGCCCCAGCATTTT.